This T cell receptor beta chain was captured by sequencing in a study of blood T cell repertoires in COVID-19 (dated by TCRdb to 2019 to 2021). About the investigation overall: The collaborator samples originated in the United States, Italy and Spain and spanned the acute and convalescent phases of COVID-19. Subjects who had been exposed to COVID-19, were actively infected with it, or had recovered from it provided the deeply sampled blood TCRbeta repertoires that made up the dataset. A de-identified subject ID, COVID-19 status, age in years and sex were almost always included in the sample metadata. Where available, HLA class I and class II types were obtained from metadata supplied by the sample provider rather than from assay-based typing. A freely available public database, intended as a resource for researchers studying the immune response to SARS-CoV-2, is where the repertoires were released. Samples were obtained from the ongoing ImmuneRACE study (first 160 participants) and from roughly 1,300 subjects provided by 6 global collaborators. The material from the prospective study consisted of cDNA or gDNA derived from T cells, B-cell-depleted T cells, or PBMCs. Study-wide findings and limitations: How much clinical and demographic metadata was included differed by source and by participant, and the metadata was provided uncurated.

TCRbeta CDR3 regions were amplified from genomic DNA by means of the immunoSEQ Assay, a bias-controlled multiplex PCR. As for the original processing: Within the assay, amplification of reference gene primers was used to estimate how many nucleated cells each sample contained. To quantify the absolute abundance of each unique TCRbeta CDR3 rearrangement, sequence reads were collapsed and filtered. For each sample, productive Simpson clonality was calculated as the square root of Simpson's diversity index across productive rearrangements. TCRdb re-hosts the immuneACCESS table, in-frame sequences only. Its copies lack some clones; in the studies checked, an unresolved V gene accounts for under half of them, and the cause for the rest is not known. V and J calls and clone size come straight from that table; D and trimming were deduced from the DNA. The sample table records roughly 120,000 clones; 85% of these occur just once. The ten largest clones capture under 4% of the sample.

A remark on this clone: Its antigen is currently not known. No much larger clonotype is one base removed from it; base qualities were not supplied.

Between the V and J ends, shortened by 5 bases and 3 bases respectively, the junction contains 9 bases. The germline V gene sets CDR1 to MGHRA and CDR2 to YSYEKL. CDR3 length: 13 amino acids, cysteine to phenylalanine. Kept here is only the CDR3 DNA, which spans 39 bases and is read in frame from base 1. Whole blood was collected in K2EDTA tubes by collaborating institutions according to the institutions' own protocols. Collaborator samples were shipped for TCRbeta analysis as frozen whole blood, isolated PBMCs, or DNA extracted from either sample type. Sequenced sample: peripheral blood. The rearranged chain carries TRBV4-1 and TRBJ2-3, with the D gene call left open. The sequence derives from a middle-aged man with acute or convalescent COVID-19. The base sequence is TGCGCCAGCAGCACGGTTTTAACAGATACGCAGTATTTT. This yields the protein CASSTVLTDTQYF.